One sample yielded the 3 T cell receptor beta chains listed below, sequenced in a study of human T cells and chemical hapten exposure. TCRdb redid the calling of the RACE reads with MiXCR, one entry per CDR3 protein. The sample has about 68,000 distinct CDR3 sequences; approximately 9.9% are singletons. The time point: pre-sensitization, week 0. Treatment reported: therapeutic diphenylcyclopropenone sensitization with weekly scalp DPC. Here the sequenced sample was whole blood, taken in connection with sensitization to the hapten diphenylcyclopropenone (DPC). The receptors originated from a woman between 50 and 59 years old with alopecia areata. Some clones in this sample may be carry-over from other donors' samples.

This clonotype was counted ten times or more. The V call is TRBV18, the J call TRBJ1-5; D possibly corresponds to TRBD1 (5 bases). This CDR3 has 16 amino acids. Germline values: CDR1 KGHSH, CDR2 LQKENI. V lost 3 bases, J lost 0 bases, and 12 bases lay in between. CDR3 protein: CASSPSTANSNQPQHF. CDR3 in DNA: TGTGCCAGCTCACCCTCGACAGCTAATAGCAATCAGCCCCAGCATTTT.

The sample holds one count of this clonotype. The conserved phenylalanine or tryptophan normally closing the CDR3 is absent here, so this likely arose from a read error. This chain connects TRBV20-1 to TRBJ2-1; no reliable D call. The germline CDR1 and CDR2 sequences are DFQATT and SNEGSKA (reference sequence). Trimming removed 1 base from V and 9 bases from J, with 7 bases in between. This CDR3 region has 11 residues. As DNA, the CDR3 is TGCAGTGCTAGAGCATCTGCTGAGCAGTTCTCC. It codes for CSARASAEQFS.

J is TRBJ2-7 and V is TRBV29-1, with TRBD1 matching 7 bases. V gave up 6 bases and J gave up 2 bases; unmatched junction bases: 4. CDR3 length: 12 amino acids. Germline V gives CDR1 SQVTM, CDR2 ANQGSEA. The CDR3 DNA follows: TGCAGCGTGGCCGGGACAGCCTACGAGCAGTACTTC. Translation gives CSVAGTAYEQYF.